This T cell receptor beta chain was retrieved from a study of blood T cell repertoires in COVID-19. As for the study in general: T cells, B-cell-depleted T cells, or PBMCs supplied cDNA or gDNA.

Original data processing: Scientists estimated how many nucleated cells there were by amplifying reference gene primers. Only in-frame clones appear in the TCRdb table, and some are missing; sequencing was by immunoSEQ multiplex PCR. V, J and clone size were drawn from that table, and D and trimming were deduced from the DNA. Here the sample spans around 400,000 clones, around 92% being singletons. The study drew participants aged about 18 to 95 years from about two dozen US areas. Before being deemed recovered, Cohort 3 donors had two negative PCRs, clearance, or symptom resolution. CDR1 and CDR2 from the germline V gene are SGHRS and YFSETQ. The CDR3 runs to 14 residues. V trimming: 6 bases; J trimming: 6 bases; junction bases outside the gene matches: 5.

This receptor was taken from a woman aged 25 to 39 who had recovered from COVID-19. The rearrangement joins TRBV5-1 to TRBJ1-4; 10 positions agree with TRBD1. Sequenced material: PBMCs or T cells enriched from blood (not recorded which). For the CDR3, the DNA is TGCGCCAGCACAACCGGGACAGGGGATGAAAAACTGTTTTTT. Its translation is CASTTGTGDEKLFF.